These 12 T cell receptor beta chains came from one sample sequenced in a study of cytomegalovirus exposure and HLA in healthy donors. PCR amplification relied on 60 Vbeta primers (plus 13 Jbeta primers). The method was immunoSEQ multiplex PCR; TCRdb's version includes in-frame clones alone and lacks a portion of them. Among roughly 110,000 clones, approximately 76% were seen once, and the ten largest hold around 2.1%. The sequencing sample was made of PBMCs. All receptors derive from a man aged 18 to 30 in good health and CMV-seronegative.

The chain carries TRBV19 and TRBJ2-7, with D possibly matching TRBD1 (6 bases). The CDR3 extends over 14 amino acids. V was cut by 5 bases and J by 0 bases, with 11 bases left in between. Germline loops: CDR1 LNHDA, CDR2 SQIVND (reference sequence). Here the CDR3 reads CASSLTGSSYEQYF. The CDR3 coding sequence is TGTGCCAGTAGTCTTACAGGGAGCTCCTACGAGCAGTACTTC.

This sequence joins TRBV27 and TRBJ2-1; TRBD2 matches 11 bases. The CDR3 consists of 17 residues. Germline-derived CDR1 and CDR2 are MNHEY and SMNVEV (reference sequence). The V and J ends lost 5 bases and 3 bases, in that order; junction bases with no gene match: 9. The CDR3 nucleotides are TGTGCCAGCAGTCCTCTAGCGGGGGGCGGACTCTACAATGAGCAGTTCTTC. Translated, it gives CASSPLAGGGLYNEQFF.

The chain recombines TRBV28 with TRBJ2-7; 8 nucleotides match TRBD2. The CDR3 has 15 residues. V was clipped by 4 bases and J by 3 bases; unmatched bases: 8. CDR1 and CDR2 (germline): MDHEN, SYDVKM. CDR3 region: CASSSPAGGVYEQYF. The CDR3 bases are TGTGCCAGCAGTTCCCCGGCGGGGGGCGTCTACGAGCAGTACTTC.

This clone was recorded once. CDR3 DNA sequence: TGTGCCAGTAGTGCTTCACAGGGCCTCTCTGGAAACACCATATATTTT. Amino acids: CASSASQGLSGNTIYF. The chain combines TRBV19 with TRBJ1-3; the D gene is possibly TRBD1 (6 bases). The CDR3 runs 16 residues. Between the trimmed V and J ends, which lost 5 bases and 0 bases, there was a span of 14 bases. Germline lookup yields CDR1 LNHDA and CDR2 SQIVND (reference sequence).

About this clone itself: In the same sample, other DNA sequences code for this CDR3. V usage is TRBV27 and J usage is TRBJ2-5; D possibly corresponds to TRBD2 (5 bases). CDR3 length: 11 residues. V shed 4 bases and J shed 5 bases, with 5 bases lying between them. Germline assignment: CDR1 MNHEY and CDR2 SMNVEV (reference sequence). CDR3 sequence: CASSSGETQYF. CDR3 DNA: TGTGCCAGCAGTTCGGGGGAGACCCAGTACTTC.

This clone was observed many times. The chain links TRBV5-6 to TRBJ2-7, with 9 bases aligning to TRBD2. The CDR3 is made up of 15 amino acids. Per germline, CDR1 SGHDT and CDR2 YYEEEE. J gave up 6 bases and V 4 bases, and 11 bases lay outside the gene matches. The CDR3 DNA reads TGTGCCAGCAGCCCGCCGCGGGGGGGAGCGCTCGAGCAGTACTTC. This codes for CASSPPRGGALEQYF.

Of note for this clone: This specimen includes other DNA sequences encoding the same CDR3. V is TRBV5-1 and J is TRBJ2-5, with a possible D match to TRBD2 (5 bases). This CDR3 comprises 13 residues. V was clipped by 2 bases and J by 2 bases, with 7 bases between them. Looked up from germline, CDR1 is SGHRS and CDR2 is YFSETQ. CDR3 amino acids: CASSFRGQETQYF. CDR3 in DNA: TGCGCCAGCAGCTTCCGGGGTCAAGAGACCCAGTACTTC. Drawing the rest from reference TRBV5-1 and TRBJ2-5, the complete variable domain is KAGVTQTPRYLIKTRGQQVTLSCSPISGHRSVSWYQQTPGQGLQFLFEYFSETQRNKGNFPGRFSGRQFSNSRSEMNVSTLELGDSALYLCASSFRGQETQYFGPGTRLLVL.

V is TRBV6-5 and J is TRBJ2-1; 16 positions match TRBD2. Germline trimming cut 11 bases from V and 16 bases from J; bases unmatched to any gene: 8. CDR1 is MNHEY and CDR2 is SVGAGI in the germline V gene. This CDR3 has 12 amino acids. The CDR3 here is CAGGTSGGAIFF. In DNA form, the CDR3 reads TGTGCCGGCGGGACTAGCGGGGGGGCGATTTTCTTC.

The chain uses TRBV7-9 and TRBJ1-6; 7 positions match TRBD1. This CDR3 is built from 15 residues. V was clipped by 6 bases and J by 5 bases; unmatched bases: 7. Germline CDR1 reads SEHNR; CDR2 reads FQNEAQ (reference sequence). In nucleotides, the CDR3 is TGTGCCAGCAGTGAACAGGGGTCACATAATTCACCCCTCCACTTT. Translated: CASSEQGSHNSPLHF.

The chain carries TRBV14 and TRBJ1-2; D may be TRBD1 (5 bases). The CDR3 length is 14 residues. CDR1 is SGHDN, CDR2 FVKESK, per germline. The ends were cut back, 0 bases at V and 6 bases at J, with 11 bases in the middle. Written as DNA, the CDR3 is TGTGCCAGCAGCCAAGATTTGCAGGGCCATGGCTACACCTTC. Protein sequence: CASSQDLQGHGYTF.

The chain recombines TRBV7-9 with TRBJ1-1; no clear D gene. V was trimmed by 5 bases and J by 4 bases, leaving 8 bases between them. The CDR3 is made up of 12 amino acids. CDR1 and CDR2 (germline): SEHNR, FQNEAQ (reference sequence). The CDR3 protein is CASSHGVTEAFF. CDR3 nucleotide sequence: TGTGCCAGCAGCCACGGGGTCACTGAAGCTTTCTTT.

About this clone itself: One end of the junction does not line up with germline, which may come from a read error. This sequence joins TRBV6-1 and TRBJ2-5, with D possibly being TRBD1 (6 bases). The J call could be wrong; TRBJ2-7 is a better fit for the DNA end. Per germline, CDR1 MNHNS and CDR2 SASEGT. This CDR3 spans 15 amino acids. The CDR3 is CASREVPDSLYEQYF. CDR3 bases: TGTGCCAGCAGGGAAGTTCCGGACAGCCTCTACGAGCAGTACTTC.